The sequence of this T cell receptor beta chain was determined in a study of early T cells in non-severe SARS-CoV-2 infection. The J segment lost 5 bases and the V segment lost 4 bases, leaving 11 bases of the junction unmatched. In germline, CDR1 is MDHEN, CDR2 SYDVKM. The CDR3 totals 15 residues. Unique molecular identifiers tagged individual cDNA molecules. Via MiXCR, TCRdb re-called the 5' RACE reads, giving one row per CDR3 protein. The profile shows about 83,000 distinct CDR3 sequences, 9% to 15% of them singletons. Many counts were recorded for this clonotype. J is TRBJ2-7 and V is TRBV28; 7 bases match TRBD2. This TCR was recovered from an adult who was a healthcare worker with PCR-confirmed SARS-CoV-2 infection or an uninfected control (not recorded which). The sequencing sample was made of whole blood. As DNA, the CDR3 is TGTGCCAGCAGTTCCCTCGCGCGGGAGTACCACGAGCAGTACTTC. This gives the protein CASSSLAREYHEQYF.